This TCR beta chain was captured by sequencing in a study of T cells in Graves' hyperthyroidism and ophthalmopathy. The study, taken as a whole, reports: Blood also contained most expanded thyroid clonotypes above 0.001.

RNA transcripts gave rise to amplified TCR beta CDR3 regions. When the TCR CDR3 underwent first-round RT-PCR, the HTBI primer set was used. TCRdb called the multiplex PCR reads again in MiXCR, with one record for every CDR3 protein. Among 640,000 or so distinct CDR3 sequences listed, under 15% were seen once. Comment on this clonotype: Its antigen is not known.

CDR1 MNHNS and CDR2 SASEGT come from the germline V gene. This CDR3 is built from 14 residues. With V trimmed by 6 bases and J by 5 bases, 9 bases remained unmatched. Investigators excluded patients with uncontrolled infection, other autoimmune disease, pregnancy or lactation. Fresh peripheral blood, around 10 ml, yielded the PBMCs. The chain carries TRBV6-1 and TRBJ1-1, with 7 positions matching TRBD1. This sequence originates from a woman between 35 and 50 years old with Graves' ophthalmopathy. Sequencing used blood. The CDR3 loop is CASRRTGARTEAFF. CDR3 DNA: TGTGCCAGCAGAAGAACAGGGGCCCGTACTGAAGCTTTCTTT.